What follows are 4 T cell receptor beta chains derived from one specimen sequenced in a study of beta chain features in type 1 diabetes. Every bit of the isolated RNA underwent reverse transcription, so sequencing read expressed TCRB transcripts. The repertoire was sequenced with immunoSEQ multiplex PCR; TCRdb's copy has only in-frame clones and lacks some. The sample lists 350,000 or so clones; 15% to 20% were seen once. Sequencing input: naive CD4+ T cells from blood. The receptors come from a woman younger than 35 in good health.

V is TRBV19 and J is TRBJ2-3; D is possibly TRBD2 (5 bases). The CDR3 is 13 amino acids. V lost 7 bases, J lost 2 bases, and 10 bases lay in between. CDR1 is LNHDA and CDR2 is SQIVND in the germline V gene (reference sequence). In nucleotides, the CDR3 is TGTGCCAGTACGGCGGGCGCCACAGATACGCAGTATTTT. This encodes CASTAGATDTQYF.

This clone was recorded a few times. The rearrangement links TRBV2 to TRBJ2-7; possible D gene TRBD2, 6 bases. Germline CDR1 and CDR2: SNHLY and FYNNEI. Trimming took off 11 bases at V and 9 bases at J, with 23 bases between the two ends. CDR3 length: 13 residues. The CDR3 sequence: CAGTQRRGQAQYF. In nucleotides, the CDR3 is TGTGCCGGAACCCAACGGAGGGGCCAAGCGCAGTACTTC.

The CDR3 here is CASSQSGGAYEQYF. The CDR3 nucleotides read TGCGCCAGCAGCCAATCGGGCGGGGCCTACGAGCAGTACTTC. The chain uses TRBV4-3 and TRBJ2-7, with D tentatively TRBD2 (6 bases). From germline, CDR1 is LGHNA and CDR2 YSLEER. This CDR3 is 14 amino acids long. V lost 2 bases to trimming and J lost 2 bases, with 10 bases between them.

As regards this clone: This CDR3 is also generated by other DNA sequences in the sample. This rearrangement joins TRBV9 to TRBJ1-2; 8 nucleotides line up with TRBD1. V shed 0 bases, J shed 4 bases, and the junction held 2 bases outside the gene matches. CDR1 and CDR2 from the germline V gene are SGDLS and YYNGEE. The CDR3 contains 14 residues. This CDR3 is CASSVGQGTYGYTF. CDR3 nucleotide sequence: TGTGCCAGCAGCGTAGGACAGGGGACCTATGGCTACACCTTC.